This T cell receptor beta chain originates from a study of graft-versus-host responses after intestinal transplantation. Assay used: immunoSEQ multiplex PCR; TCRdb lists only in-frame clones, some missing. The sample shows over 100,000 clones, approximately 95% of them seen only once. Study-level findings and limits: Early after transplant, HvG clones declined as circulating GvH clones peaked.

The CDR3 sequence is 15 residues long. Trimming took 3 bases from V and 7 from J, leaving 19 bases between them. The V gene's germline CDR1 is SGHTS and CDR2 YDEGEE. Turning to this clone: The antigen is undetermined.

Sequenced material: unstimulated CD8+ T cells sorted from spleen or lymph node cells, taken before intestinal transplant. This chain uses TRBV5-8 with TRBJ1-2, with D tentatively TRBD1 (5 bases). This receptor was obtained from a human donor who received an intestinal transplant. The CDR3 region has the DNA TGTGCCAGCAGCTGGAGGACAAAACGCTGGGGTGGCTACACCTTC. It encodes CASSWRTKRWGGYTF.